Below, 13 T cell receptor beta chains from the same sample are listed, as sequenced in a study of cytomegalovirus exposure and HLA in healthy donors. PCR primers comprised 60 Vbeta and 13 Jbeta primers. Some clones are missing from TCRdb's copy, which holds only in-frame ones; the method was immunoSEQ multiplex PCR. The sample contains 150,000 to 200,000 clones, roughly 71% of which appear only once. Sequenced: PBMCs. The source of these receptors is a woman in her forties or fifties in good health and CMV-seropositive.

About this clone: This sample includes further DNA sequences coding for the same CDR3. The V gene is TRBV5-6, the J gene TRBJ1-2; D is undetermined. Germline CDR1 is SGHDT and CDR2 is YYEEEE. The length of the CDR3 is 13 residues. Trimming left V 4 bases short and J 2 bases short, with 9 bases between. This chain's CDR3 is CASSRTQNYGYTF. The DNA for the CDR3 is TGTGCCAGCAGCCGCACGCAGAACTATGGCTACACCTTC.

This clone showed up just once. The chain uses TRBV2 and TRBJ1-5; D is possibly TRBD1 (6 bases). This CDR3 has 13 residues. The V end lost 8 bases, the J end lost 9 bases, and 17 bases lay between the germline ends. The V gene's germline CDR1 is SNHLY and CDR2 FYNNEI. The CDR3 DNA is TGTGCCAGCTCGACAGGCCTCGATGGGCCCCAGCATTTT. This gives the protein CASSTGLDGPQHF. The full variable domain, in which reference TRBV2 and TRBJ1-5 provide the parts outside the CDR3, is EPEVTQTPSHQVTQMGQEVILRCVPISNHLYFYWYRQILGQKVEFLVSFYNNEISEKSEIFDDQFSVERPDGSNFTLKIRSTKLEDSAMYFCASSTGLDGPQHFGDGTRLSIL.

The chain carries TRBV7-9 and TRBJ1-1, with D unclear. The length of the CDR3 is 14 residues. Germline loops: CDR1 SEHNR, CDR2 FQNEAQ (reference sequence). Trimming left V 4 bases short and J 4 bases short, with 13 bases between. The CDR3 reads CASSSVGWATEAFF. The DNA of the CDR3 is TGTGCCAGCAGCTCGGTGGGTTGGGCCACTGAAGCTTTCTTT.

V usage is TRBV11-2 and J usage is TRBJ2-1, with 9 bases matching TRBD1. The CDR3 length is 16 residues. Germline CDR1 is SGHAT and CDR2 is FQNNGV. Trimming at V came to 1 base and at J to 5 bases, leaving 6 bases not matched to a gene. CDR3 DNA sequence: TGTGCCAGCAGCTTAGTTGCCGGGACAGGGAACAATGAGCAGTTCTTC. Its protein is CASSLVAGTGNNEQFF.

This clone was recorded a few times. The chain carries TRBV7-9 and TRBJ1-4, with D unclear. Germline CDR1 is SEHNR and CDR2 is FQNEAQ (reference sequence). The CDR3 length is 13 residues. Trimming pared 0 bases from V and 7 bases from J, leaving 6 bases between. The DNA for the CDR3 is TGTGCCAGCAGCTTAGCGCTTAGTGAAAAACTGTTTTTT. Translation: CASSLALSEKLFF. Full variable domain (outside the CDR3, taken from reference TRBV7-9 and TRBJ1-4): DTGVSQNPRHKITKRGQNVTFRCDPISEHNRLYWYRQTLGQGPEFLTYFQNEAQLEKSRLLSDRFSAERPKGSFSTLEIQRTEQGDSAMYLCASSLALSEKLFFGSGTQLSVL.

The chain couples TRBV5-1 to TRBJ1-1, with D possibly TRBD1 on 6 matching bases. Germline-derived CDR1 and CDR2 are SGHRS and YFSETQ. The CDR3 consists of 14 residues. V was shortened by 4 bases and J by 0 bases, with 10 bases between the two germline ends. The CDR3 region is CASSIQGMNTEAFF. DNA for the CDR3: TGCGCCAGCAGCATACAGGGTATGAACACTGAAGCTTTCTTT.

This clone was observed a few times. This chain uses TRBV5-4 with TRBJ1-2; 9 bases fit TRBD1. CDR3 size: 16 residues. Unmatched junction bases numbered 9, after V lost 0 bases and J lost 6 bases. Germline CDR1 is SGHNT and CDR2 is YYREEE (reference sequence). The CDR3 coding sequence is TGTGCCAGCAGCTTGGAAGTGCAGGACAGGGGCGATGGCTACACCTTC. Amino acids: CASSLEVQDRGDGYTF.

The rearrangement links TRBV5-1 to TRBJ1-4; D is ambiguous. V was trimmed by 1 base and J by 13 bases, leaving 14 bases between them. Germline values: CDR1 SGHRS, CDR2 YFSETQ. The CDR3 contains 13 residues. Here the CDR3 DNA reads TGCGCCAGCAGCTTGAGGACGGAGGGCGGACTGTTTTTT. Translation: CASSLRTEGGLFF.

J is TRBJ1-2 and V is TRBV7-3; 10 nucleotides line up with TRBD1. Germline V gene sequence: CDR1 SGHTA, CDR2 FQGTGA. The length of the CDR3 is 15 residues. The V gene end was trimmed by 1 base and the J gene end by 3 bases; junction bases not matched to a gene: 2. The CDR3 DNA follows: TGTGCCAGCAGCTTAAGCGGACAGGGGGACTATGGCTACACCTTC. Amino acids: CASSLSGQGDYGYTF.

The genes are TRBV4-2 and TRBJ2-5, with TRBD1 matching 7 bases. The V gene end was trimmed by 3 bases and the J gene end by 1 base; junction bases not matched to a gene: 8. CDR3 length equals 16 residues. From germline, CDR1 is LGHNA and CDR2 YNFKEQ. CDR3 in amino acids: CASSQTPGQRQETQYF. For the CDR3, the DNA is TGTGCCAGCAGCCAGACCCCGGGACAGCGCCAAGAGACCCAGTACTTC.

In nucleotides, the CDR3 is TGTGCCAGCAGCCCAGATCCGACAGGCGTTACCTACGAGCAGTACTTC. Translating it yields CASSPDPTGVTYEQYF. This chain uses TRBV27 with TRBJ2-7; D is possibly TRBD1 (6 bases). Germline V gene data show CDR1 as MNHEY and CDR2 as SMNVEV (reference sequence). V was cut by 6 bases and J by 2 bases, with 20 bases left in between. This CDR3 spans 16 amino acids.

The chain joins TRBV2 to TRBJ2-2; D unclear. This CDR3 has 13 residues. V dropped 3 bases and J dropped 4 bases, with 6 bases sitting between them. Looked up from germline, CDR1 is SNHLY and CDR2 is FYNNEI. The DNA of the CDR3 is TGTGCCAGCAGTGAGGCAGGCACCGGGGAGCTGTTTTTT. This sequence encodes CASSEAGTGELFF.

The CDR3 region has the DNA TGTGCCAGCAGCTCCCCCGGGACAGCCTCCTACGAGCAGTACTTC. Translated: CASSSPGTASYEQYF. The chain has TRBV5-4 and TRBJ2-5, with 7 bases identical to TRBD1. Gene TRBJ2-7 matches the end of the DNA better, so the J call may be wrong. The CDR3 runs to 15 residues. Per germline, CDR1 SGHNT and CDR2 YYREEE (reference sequence).